This TCR beta chain was captured in a study of blood T cells in healthy people across ages. A J-beta primer mix and a sample-barcoded 5' primer were used in a second PCR of about 7 to 12 cycles. In TCRdb, the 5' RACE reads were re-called with MiXCR into one record per CDR3 protein. The table includes around 520,000 distinct CDR3 sequences, about 27% detected once. CDR1 LGHNA and CDR2 YSLEER come from the germline V gene. The CDR3 totals 17 residues. V shed 3 bases, J shed 5 bases, and the junction held 10 bases outside the gene matches. A further study also used this sample, focusing on T cells of mothers and their children.

This TCR came from a boy younger than 10 in good health. The sample consisted of blood. The chain joins TRBV4-3 to TRBJ1-2; 12 bases align to TRBD1. The CDR3 nucleotides read TGCGCCAGCAGCCACAGTAGGGGACAGGGGGCGGGGTATGGCTACACCTTC. Translating it yields CASSHSRGQGAGYGYTF.